Below, one T cell receptor (beta chain) is given with its context. Antigen: not known. Repertoires were generated with immunoSEQ multiplex PCR, while TCRdb's copy carries only in-frame clones and drops some. The repertoire holds more than 110,000 clones, with 93% as singletons. The data stem from a study of T cell responses to AZD1222 COVID-19 vaccine. Whole-study results and caveats: Close to half of all spike-specific TCRs reportedly target regions of the variants that are unmutated. Researchers report vaccine-associated CD4 TCRs spanning spike, with dominance at 160-218 and 743-854. In a largely white British group with more females than males, clonal diversity was possibly underestimated. Baseline seropositivity characterized only a handful of AZD1222 recipients.

CDR3 size: 14 residues. CDR1 and CDR2 from the germline V gene are DFQATT and SNEGSKA (reference sequence). V lost 3 bases and J 4 bases, leaving 14 bases between the germline ends. The sample here was peripheral blood, taken on day 0 of AZD1222 vaccination. The chain uses TRBV20-1 and TRBJ2-3, with D perhaps given as TRBD1 or TRBD2 (6 bases each). The TCR was taken from an adult in good health. CDR3 in DNA: TGCAGTGCTAGTATAGGGGGGAGTGCAGATACGCAGTATTTT. As protein: CSASIGGSADTQYF.